This TCR beta chain derives from a study of cytomegalovirus exposure and HLA in healthy donors. Study findings and constraints: TRBV6-2, TRBV6-3 and some other V segments were excluded as indistinguishable. Confirmation was obtained in vitro that a few CMV-associated chains are specific for CMV antigens. Later work showed greater clonal expansion in HLA-associated TCR beta chains than in equally common others.

The study ran its PCR with 60 Vbeta and 13 Jbeta primers. Libraries were prepared by immunoSEQ multiplex PCR; TCRdb keeps only in-frame clonotypes and omits some of them. The table lists fewer than 250,000 clones, almost 80% of them singletons, with around 1.8% in the top ten. Germline-derived CDR1 and CDR2 are MNHEY and SMNVEV (reference sequence). The CDR3 contains 13 residues. With 10 bases clipped from V and 0 bases from J, the junction kept 5 bases outside the gene matches. To note about this clone: Its antigen is not identified.

V usage is TRBV27 and J usage is TRBJ2-7; TRBD2 matches 8 bases. The origin of this receptor is a man aged 18 to 29 in good health and CMV-seronegative. Sequencing was performed on PBMCs. The DNA of the CDR3 is TGTGCCACCGCACTAGCGGACTCCTACGAGCAGTACTTC. This translates into CATALADSYEQYF.